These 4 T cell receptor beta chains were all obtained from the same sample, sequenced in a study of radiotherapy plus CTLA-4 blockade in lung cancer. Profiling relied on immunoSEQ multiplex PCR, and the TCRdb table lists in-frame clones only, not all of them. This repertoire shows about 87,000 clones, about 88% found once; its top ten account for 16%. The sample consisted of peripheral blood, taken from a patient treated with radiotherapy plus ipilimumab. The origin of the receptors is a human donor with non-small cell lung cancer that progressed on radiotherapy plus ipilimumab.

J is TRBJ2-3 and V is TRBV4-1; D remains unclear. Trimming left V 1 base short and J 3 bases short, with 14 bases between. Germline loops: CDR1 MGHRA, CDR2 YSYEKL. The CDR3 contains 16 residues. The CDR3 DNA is TGCGCCAGCAGCCAAGTAAATCTAGTTGTAACAGATACGCAGTATTTT. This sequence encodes CASSQVNLVVTDTQYF.

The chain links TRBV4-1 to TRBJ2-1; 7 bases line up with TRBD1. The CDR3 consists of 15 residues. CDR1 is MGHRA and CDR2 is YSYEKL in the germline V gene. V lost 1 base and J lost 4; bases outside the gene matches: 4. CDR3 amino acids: CASSQGGQEYNEQFF. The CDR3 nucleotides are TGCGCCAGCAGCCAAGGCGGACAGGAGTACAATGAGCAGTTCTTC.

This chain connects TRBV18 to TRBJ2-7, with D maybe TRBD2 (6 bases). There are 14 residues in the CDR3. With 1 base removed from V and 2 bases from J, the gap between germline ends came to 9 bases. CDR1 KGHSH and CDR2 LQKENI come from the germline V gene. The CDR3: CASSPRTGAYEQYF. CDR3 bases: TGTGCCAGCTCACCACGGACGGGGGCCTACGAGCAGTACTTC.

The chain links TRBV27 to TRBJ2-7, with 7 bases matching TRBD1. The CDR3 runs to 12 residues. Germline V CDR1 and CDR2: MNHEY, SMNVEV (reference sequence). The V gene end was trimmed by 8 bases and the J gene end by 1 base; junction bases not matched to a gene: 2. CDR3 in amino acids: CASGTASYEQYF. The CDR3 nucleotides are TGTGCCAGCGGGACAGCTTCCTACGAGCAGTACTTC.